This T cell receptor beta chain was documented in a study of OX40 agonist ivuxolimab in advanced cancers. On the study more broadly: Patients in dose escalation had liver, melanoma, kidney or head and neck cancers. Over 30% of patients had received prior checkpoint inhibitor therapy.

Only in-frame clones appear in the TCRdb table, and some are missing; sequencing was by immunoSEQ multiplex PCR. The sample includes 80,000 to 100,000 clones, around 88% seen only once; the top ten take 0.5%. CDR3 length equals 13 residues. The V end was cut by 5 bases, the J end by 6 bases, with 13 bases between. Germline V CDR1 and CDR2: SNHLY, FYNNEI. In the case of this clone: Different DNA sequences within this sample yield the same CDR3.

The sequences come from CD4+ or CD8+ T cells sorted from blood, collected in a trial of the OX40 agonist ivuxolimab. The rearrangement uses TRBV2 and TRBJ1-2; D is uncertain. The clonotype comes from an adult with an advanced solid tumor such as melanoma, head and neck, liver or kidney cancer. The CDR3 region has the DNA TGTGCCAGCAGTTATACCACCGCGAATGGCTACACCTTC. As protein: CASSYTTANGYTF.